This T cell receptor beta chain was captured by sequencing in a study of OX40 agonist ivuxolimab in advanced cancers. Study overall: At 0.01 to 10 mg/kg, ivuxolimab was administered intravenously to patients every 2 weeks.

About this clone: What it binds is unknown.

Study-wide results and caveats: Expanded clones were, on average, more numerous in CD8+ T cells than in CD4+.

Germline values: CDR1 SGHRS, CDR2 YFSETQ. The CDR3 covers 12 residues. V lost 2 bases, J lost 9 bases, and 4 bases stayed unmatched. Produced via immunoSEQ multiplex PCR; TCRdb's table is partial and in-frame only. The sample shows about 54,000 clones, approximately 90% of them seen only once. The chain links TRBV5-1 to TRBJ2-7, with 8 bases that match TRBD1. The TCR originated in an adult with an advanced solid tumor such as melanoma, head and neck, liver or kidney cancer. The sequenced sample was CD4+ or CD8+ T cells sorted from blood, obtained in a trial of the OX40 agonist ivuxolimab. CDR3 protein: CASSFDRGGQYF. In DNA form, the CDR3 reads TGCGCCAGCAGCTTCGACAGGGGTGGGCAGTACTTC.